This entry features one T cell receptor (beta chain) sequence. Its antigen is unknown. This sample was taken from a study of siplizumab effects on memory and regulatory T cells. CDR1 is SQVTM, CDR2 ANQGSEA, per germline. Trimming cost V 5 bases and J 5 bases; bases outside gene matches: 5. The CDR3 totals 13 residues. Study results and caveats: The authors mapped only a minor fraction of alloreactive clones to unstimulated subsets. An assignable naive or memory phenotype was lacking in roughly 80-97% of proliferating CD4+ or CD8+ clones. Whether proliferating Tregs in siplizumab cultures suppress was not functionally confirmed. With siplizumab, mappable alloreactive CD4+ clones averaged roughly 64% Treg-derived, versus 25% to 30% in controls.

The protocol was immunoSEQ multiplex PCR, while the TCRdb copy is restricted to in-frame clones and leaves out a portion. The profile shows around 100,000 clones, about 91% of them singletons. The gene calls are TRBV29-1 and TRBJ1-5, with TRBD1 identical over 8 bases. The sequence came from a human donor in good health. The sample taken for sequencing was Tregs sorted from blood. CDR3 in amino acids: CSVSGGADQPQHF. Here the CDR3 DNA reads TGCAGCGTTTCAGGGGGCGCGGATCAGCCCCAGCATTTT.